Given below is one TCR beta chain in context. This clone turned up a few times. Its antigen remains unidentified. No per-base quality is available; no much larger clone lies one base away. The CDR3 regions of human TCRbeta chains were analyzed by immunosequencing. Per the original workflow: Repertoire TCRs were matched against a reference library of SARS-CoV-2-specific TCRs generated with the MIRA antigen-specificity platform. Breadth was defined as the fraction of unique TCRs that were SARS-CoV-2-associated, and depth was defined as the fraction of total T cells that were SARS-CoV-2-associated. Using the MIRA data, each spike-specific TCR was assigned both to the spike region to which the TCR was reactive and to a CD4 or CD8 class. Log10-transformed breadth and depth values were compared by one-way ANOVA with Sidak's multiple comparisons tests. TCRdb provides this immuneACCESS table in a form limited to in-frame rearrangements. Some clones are lacking; in checked studies, under half of them reflect an unresolved V gene, and why the rest are absent is not known. D and trimming were read from the DNA, whereas the V and J calls and clone size are those reported in that table. The table for this sample lists more than 85,000 clones; about 90% of them were counted only once. The top ten constitute 7.8% of the sample.

In the paper's terms, the time point label means: baseline before first vaccination. Vaccinee samples came from UK trials COV001 and COV002, including a single-blind randomized controlled phase 2/3 trial of AZD1222 (ChAdOx1 nCoV-19) in healthy adults. For TCRbeta chain sequencing, PBMC samples were collected from trial participants at day 0 and at day 28 after the second dose. CDR1 is given as MNHEY and CDR2 as SVGAGI, both from the germline V gene. V is pared back by 7 bases and J by 4 bases, with 19 bases lying between the germline termini. CDR3 length: 15 amino acids, cysteine to phenylalanine. The CDR3 DNA has 45 bases and is translated from base 1. This sample was taken from a study of T cell responses to AZD1222 COVID-19 vaccine (dated by TCRdb to 2020 to 2023). Study-wide context: AZD1222 recipients whose second dose came at about 4 weeks and those whose second dose came at about 12 weeks were combined into one group, since spike-specific TCR depth and breadth did not differ between the two schedules. Trial participants were enrolled into age subgroups of 18-55, 56-69 and 70-plus years, which contained about 160, 30 and 59 TCR-sequenced participants, respectively. TCR sequencing covered about 230 trial participants: 200 to 220 given two doses of AZD1222 and some 25 given two doses of MenACWY control vaccine. The investigation overall reported the following: The 56-69-year group was small, and its depth increase did not reach significance, likely because of low power. Reportedly, close to half of the unique spike-specific TCRs recognized epitopes lying outside the regions that are mutated in the B.1.351 and B.1.1.7 variants. Conclusions about previously exposed vaccinees are limited because only six or seven AZD1222 recipients were SARS-CoV-2 seropositive at baseline. Participants were mostly white British, with more females than males. The authors suggested clonal diversity may have been underestimated. A significant rise in spike-specific TCR breadth and depth was observed after two AZD1222 doses relative to day 0 and relative to MenACWY recipients. Because no samples from the day 14 peak response were available, repertoires could be characterized only after the peak T cell response. The vaccine-associated CD4 TCRs covered the entire spike protein, and the dominant responses fell in regions 160-218 and 743-854.

The rearrangement joined TRBV6-5 to TRBJ1-2; TRBD1 might be the D gene, on 5 matching bases. The starting material was peripheral blood, obtained on day 0 of AZD1222 vaccination. The sequence derives from an adult in good health. The DNA sequence is given as TGTGCCAGCATCCGAGACAGATCTTCCCCCTATGGCTACACCTTC. This codes for CASIRDRSSPYGYTF.